This is a list of T cell receptor beta chains from one sample in a study of tumor-infiltrating lymphocytes in primary liver carcinoma. MiXCR, applied by TCRdb to the multiplex PCR reads, yields one record per CDR3 protein. Here the sample spans some 180,000 distinct CDR3 sequences, about 60% being singletons. Sequenced material: peripheral blood. The receptors come from a man aged 35 to 55 with primary liver carcinoma and hepatitis B virus infection. Both conserved end residues are part of each CDR3. A D gene is named only where the DNA matches it firmly. Size is omitted from some rows. Given values are once, few, many or a class for expanded clones.

abundance,d_gene,j_gene,v_gene,CDR3nt,CDR3aa
NA,TRBD2,TRBJ2-1,TRBV12-3/TRBV12-4,TGTGCCACCAACAAGCCGACCAGCGGGAACAATGAGCAGTTCTTC,CATNKPTSGNNEQFF
NA,TRBD1,TRBJ1-5,TRBV4-1,TGCGCCAGCAGCCAAGAGGGACAGGGGTGGCAGCCCCAGCATTTT,CASSQEGQGWQPQHF
few,NA,TRBJ1-5,TRBV4-2,TGTGCCAGCAGCCAAGTTATAACAGGGAATCAGCCCCAGCATTTT,CASSQVITGNQPQHF
few,TRBD2,TRBJ2-1,TRBV29-1,TGCAGCGTTGGGGGGGGGACCTACAATGAGCAGTTCTTC,CSVGGGTYNEQFF
NA,TRBD2,TRBJ2-3,TRBV10-3,TGTGCCATCAGTGAGTCGACGACTAGCGGAGGAGGGAGATCTAGGGATACGCAGTATTTT,CAISESTTSGGGRSRDTQYF
many,TRBD2,TRBJ2-7,TRBV7-8,TGTGCCAGCAGCTCTTTGACTAGCGGGTCATACGAGCAGTACTTC,CASSSLTSGSYEQYF
once,TRBD1,TRBJ2-7,TRBV10-3,TGTGCCATCGGTGATGACAGGGAGTACGAGCAGTACTTC,CAIGDDREYEQYF
NA,NA,TRBJ2-7,TRBV11-2,TGTGCCAGCAGCGTAGAACCCGGAACAAGTACCGAGCAGTGCTTC,CASSVEPGTSTEQCF
NA,NA,TRBJ1-4,TRBV6-6,TGTGCCAGCAGGATAGGGGTCGTGGTGGAAAAACTGTTTTTT,CASRIGVVVEKLFF
NA,TRBD1,TRBJ1-1,TRBV4-1,TGTGTCAGCAGCCGGGACAGGGTCGTCGGTACTGAAGCTTTCTTT,CVSSRDRVVGTEAFF
NA,NA,TRBJ2-5,TRBV6-2/TRBV6-3,TGTGCCAGCAGTTACGACAGGACGGCCCAAGAGACCCAGTACTTC,CASSYDRTAQETQYF
NA,NA,TRBJ2-7,TRBV6-6,TGTGCCACCGCCCCAACAGGCGATACCTACGAGCAGTACTTC,CATAPTGDTYEQYF
few,NA,TRBJ2-3,TRBV6-6,TGTGCCAGCGGGAGGAGAGATACGCAGTATTTT,CASGRRDTQYF
NA,TRBD1,TRBJ1-5,TRBV12-3/TRBV12-4,TGTGCCGGCAGTTTAGGGGGACAGGGGGGTCATCAGCCCCAGCATTTT,CAGSLGGQGGHQPQHF
NA,NA,TRBJ1-6,TRBV6-6,TGTGCCAGCAGTTCCCTCGACATTTCACCCCTCCACTTT,CASSSLDISPLHF
NA,TRBD1,TRBJ1-6,TRBV11-1,TGTGTCAGCAGCATTGACAGGGGGAATTCACCCCTCCACTTT,CVSSIDRGNSPLHF
NA,TRBD2,TRBJ2-1,TRBV7-9,TGTGCCAGCAGCTTAGCGCCGGGGACTAGCGGTAGCAGCTACTACAATGAGCAGTTCTTC,CASSLAPGTSGSSYYNEQFF
many,NA,TRBJ1-2,TRBV11-2,TGTGCCAGCAGCTCAGACTTGGTCGGCTACACCTTC,CASSSDLVGYTF
NA,TRBD1,TRBJ2-4,TRBV6-1,TGTGCCAGCAGTGAGACCGGGACAGGGCTTCTGCTAGCCAAGAACATTCAGTACTTC,CASSETGTGLLLAKNIQYF
NA,TRBD2,TRBJ2-7,TRBV28,TGTGCCAGCAGTCCGGGAGGACTCGCCTACGAGCAGTACTTC,CASSPGGLAYEQYF
NA,TRBD1,TRBJ2-5,TRBV5-5,TGTGCCAGCAGCCGAGGGTCCGGGACAGAAAAAGAGACCCAGTACTTC,CASSRGSGTEKETQYF